This T cell receptor beta chain comes out of a study of blood T cell repertoires in COVID-19. Study-wide background: Donors in the United States, Italy and Spain gave samples during acute or convalescent COVID-19.

How the authors handled the data: Nucleated cell counts were estimated from reference gene primer amplification. Produced via immunoSEQ multiplex PCR; TCRdb's table is partial and in-frame only. V and J calls and clone size are as listed in that table; D and trimming were resolved from the DNA. Of fewer than 100,000 clones detected, 80% to 90% appear once; the ten largest clones hold about 5%. This clone was seen a single time. The CDR3 sequence is 15 residues long. The germline V gene encodes CDR1 MNHEY and CDR2 SMNVEV (reference sequence). The ends were cut back, 2 bases at V and 2 bases at J, with 10 bases in the middle.

This receptor was identified in a woman older than 75 with acute or convalescent COVID-19. The rearrangement joins TRBV27 to TRBJ2-1; D possibly corresponds to TRBD2 (5 bases). Material: peripheral blood. The CDR3 DNA is TGTGCCAGCAGTTTAGAGGGTGATGCCTACAATGAGCAGTTCTTC. Its protein product is CASSLEGDAYNEQFF.